The clone carrying this T cell receptor beta chain was observed a handful of times. Authors of the study amplified TCR beta CDR3 regions from RNA transcripts. Initially, a first-round RT-PCR of the TCR CDR3 employed the HTBI primer set. TCRdb independently ran MiXCR on the multiplex PCR reads; one entry per CDR3 protein. The sample consists of more than 300,000 distinct CDR3 sequences, approximately 17% of them appearing once. The data originate from a study of T cells in Graves' hyperthyroidism and ophthalmopathy. V dropped 5 bases and J dropped 1; count of bases not matched to a gene: 5. The CDR3 is made up of 15 amino acids. Germline V gene lookup returns CDR1 SGHKS and CDR2 YYEKEE (reference sequence).

The gene calls are TRBV5-5 and TRBJ1-3, with TRBD1 matching over 8 bases. This receptor was taken from a man aged 18 to 30 with Graves' ophthalmopathy. The material sequenced was blood. DNA for the CDR3: TGTGCCAGCAGTTATAGACAGGGGTCTGGAAACACCATATATTTT. Amino acid sequence: CASSYRQGSGNTIYF. Full variable domain (outside the CDR3, taken from reference TRBV5-5 and TRBJ1-3): DAGVTQSPTHLIKTRGQQVTLRCSPISGHKSVSWYQQVLGQGPQFIFQYYEKEERGRGNFPDRFSARQFPNYSSELNVNALLLGDSALYLCASSYRQGSGNTIYFGEGSWLTVV.